This T cell receptor (beta chain) comes out of a study of regulatory T cells in long-lasting Graves disease. The authors built TCR beta libraries using iRepertoire HTBI primers and Arm-PCR of CDR3 regions. TCRdb re-derived calls from the multiplex PCR reads in MiXCR, one entry per CDR3 protein. The data hold about 440,000 distinct CDR3 sequences, with 15% observed a single time. Described time point: newly diagnosed GD, antithyroid drugs for less than 3 months. PBMC-extracted RNA yielded the TCR library. Germline V gives CDR1 MNHEY, CDR2 SMNVEV (reference sequence). V dropped 0 bases and J dropped 5 bases, with 14 bases sitting between them. CDR3 length: 15 residues. These records were also assigned to another study, of T cells in Graves' hyperthyroidism and ophthalmopathy. That work contributes: HTBI primers were employed in a first-round RT-PCR of the TCR CDR3.

The rearrangement uses TRBV27 and TRBJ2-7; the D gene is possibly TRBD1 (5 bases). The receptor's source is a woman in her thirties with Graves disease. The sample was peripheral blood mononuclear cells (PBMCs), taken at new diagnosis, from a patient treated with antithyroid drugs. CDR3: CASSLSRGTADEQYF. The CDR3 coding sequence is TGTGCCAGCAGTTTATCTAGGGGCACGGCCGACGAGCAGTACTTC.